Listed here is a single TCR beta chain. The entry originates in a study of cytomegalovirus exposure and HLA in healthy donors. Germline CDR1 and CDR2: SGHTA and FQGNSA. The CDR3 contains 16 residues. With 5 bases removed from V and 6 bases from J, the gap between germline ends came to 19 bases. 60 Vbeta and 13 Jbeta primers were used in PCR. Clones were read by immunoSEQ multiplex PCR, and TCRdb kept only the in-frame ones, dropping some. The sample lists under 150,000 clones, around 81% seen once, with around 0.7% in the top ten. This clonotype was sampled from a man aged 18 to 29 in good health and CMV-seronegative. V gene TRBV7-2 combines with J gene TRBJ2-2, with a weak D call TRBD2 (5 bases). The specimen sequenced was PBMCs. CDR3: CASSLPLRVGAGELFF. As DNA, the CDR3 is TGTGCCAGCAGCCTACCCCTGAGGGTAGGAGCCGGGGAGCTGTTTTTT.